The rows below give T cell receptor beta chains drawn from one sample of a study of CXCR3-negative and CXCR3-positive naive CD8 T cells. TCRdb reprocessed the 5' RACE reads and keeps a single row for each CDR3 protein, giving no DNA. The specimen's table records roughly 45,000 distinct CDR3 sequences. Source material: naive CXCR3- CD8+ T cells from blood. These receptors came from a human donor in good health. Some clones in this sample may be carry-over from other donors' samples. Both conserved end residues are part of each CDR3. Fields, in order: CDR3 protein, J gene, clone size, V gene. Expanded clones are given a class, and other clones once, few, many or no size at all.

CDR3aa: CAISQLFRRGEWNTEAFF
j_gene: TRBJ1-1
abundance: NA
v_gene: TRBV10-3

CDR3aa: CASSFLSGRAERAYNEQFF
j_gene: TRBJ2-1
abundance: NA
v_gene: TRBV7-8

CDR3aa: CASSPGQYSYEQYF
j_gene: TRBJ2-7
abundance: NA
v_gene: TRBV2

CDR3aa: CASSLGGGEQYF
j_gene: TRBJ2-7
abundance: medium-sized
v_gene: TRBV27

CDR3aa: CASSYRGEQYF
j_gene: TRBJ2-7
abundance: NA
v_gene: TRBV7-6

CDR3aa: CASSLDPASGLTDTQYF
j_gene: TRBJ2-3
abundance: NA
v_gene: TRBV5-1

CDR3aa: CASSSPPLYGEQYF
j_gene: TRBJ2-7
abundance: NA
v_gene: TRBV6-2/TRBV6-3

CDR3aa: CASSELRGTDTQYF
j_gene: TRBJ2-3
abundance: NA
v_gene: TRBV25-1

CDR3aa: CSVHDPGPTDTQYF
j_gene: TRBJ2-3
abundance: NA
v_gene: TRBV29-1

CDR3aa: CASRVEGPSYEQYF
j_gene: TRBJ2-7
abundance: NA
v_gene: TRBV7-8

CDR3aa: CASSHSGGRRTYEQYF
j_gene: TRBJ2-7
abundance: NA
v_gene: TRBV7-9

CDR3aa: CASSLGRQDYGYTF
j_gene: TRBJ1-2
abundance: NA
v_gene: TRBV7-8

CDR3aa: CASYKRTDLYGYTF
j_gene: TRBJ1-2
abundance: NA
v_gene: TRBV13

CDR3aa: CASRNTSGVNTGELFF
j_gene: TRBJ2-2
abundance: NA
v_gene: TRBV7-6

CDR3aa: CSVGGAGGMHEQYF
j_gene: TRBJ2-7
abundance: NA
v_gene: TRBV29-1

CDR3aa: CASSFLTEINEQFF
j_gene: TRBJ2-1
abundance: NA
v_gene: TRBV11-2

CDR3aa: CATSTDTSTDTQYF
j_gene: TRBJ2-3
abundance: NA
v_gene: TRBV15

CDR3aa: CASSLMGYTNEKLFF
j_gene: TRBJ1-4
abundance: NA
v_gene: TRBV28

CDR3aa: CASSQVGVGATEAFF
j_gene: TRBJ1-1
abundance: NA
v_gene: TRBV4-1